These 21 T cell receptor beta chains originate from one sample sequenced in a study of blood T cell repertoires in COVID-19. TCRdb keeps only in-frame clones here, not all; method: immunoSEQ multiplex PCR. The sample gives around 100,000 clones, about nine tenths of which show up once; approximately 5.1% is in the top ten. Sample: peripheral blood. The receptors come from a man in his forties or fifties with acute or convalescent COVID-19.

The rearrangement joins TRBV14 to TRBJ2-1; a possible D gene is TRBD2 (6 bases). Germline V gene sequence: CDR1 SGHDN, CDR2 FVKESK. This CDR3 has 16 residues. V was shortened by 4 bases and J by 8 bases, with 21 bases between the two germline ends. The CDR3 is CASSPLSGRREDEQFF. The CDR3, as DNA: TGTGCCAGCAGCCCCCTCTCGGGGAGGAGGGAGGATGAGCAGTTCTTC.

This sequence joins TRBV27 and TRBJ2-5; 9 bases map to TRBD1. The V and J ends lost 10 bases and 4 bases, in that order; junction bases with no gene match: 4. CDR3 size: 12 residues. The germline V gene has CDR1 MNHEY and CDR2 SMNVEV (reference sequence). CDR3 region: CATRQGVETQYF. The CDR3 DNA reads as TGTGCCACCCGACAGGGGGTAGAGACCCAGTACTTC.

The chain is built from TRBV10-2 and TRBJ2-7; TRBD2 might be the D (5 bases). Germline loops: CDR1 WSHSY, CDR2 SAAADI. This CDR3 is 14 amino acids long. Trimming removed 7 bases at V and 2 bases at J, with 15 bases between. CDR3 loop: CASNLSGFPYEQYF. The CDR3 DNA sequence: TGCGCCAGCAATTTAAGCGGTTTCCCCTACGAGCAGTACTTC.

CDR3 bases: TGTGCCAGCAGCTTAGATCGGACCTTAGGGGCACATCAGCCCCAGCATTTT. This translates into CASSLDRTLGAHQPQHF. The gene calls are TRBV11-3 and TRBJ1-5, with D maybe TRBD1 (5 bases). Germline V gives CDR1 SGHNT, CDR2 YENEEA. With 0 bases removed from V and 5 bases from J, the gap between germline ends came to 17 bases. This CDR3 contains 17 residues.

J is TRBJ1-3 and V is TRBV6-5; TRBD1 agrees at 7 bases. CDR3 length equals 15 residues. The trim removed 6 bases at V and 0 bases at J, leaving 5 bases unmatched. From germline, CDR1 is MNHEY and CDR2 SVGAGI. The CDR3 loop reads CASSLAGGSGNTIYF. CDR3 bases: TGTGCCAGCAGCTTAGCAGGGGGCTCTGGAAACACCATATATTTT.

The V gene is TRBV7-2, the J gene TRBJ2-2; D perhaps matches TRBD2 (6 bases). The CDR3 sequence is 15 residues long. V lost 3 bases and J lost 5, with 13 bases in between. Germline assignment: CDR1 SGHTA and CDR2 FQGNSA. The CDR3 nucleotides are TGTGCCAGCAGCTTCAGGAGGGGTAGAACCGGGGAGCTGTTTTTT. It is translated as CASSFRRGRTGELFF.

The chain carries TRBV13 and TRBJ2-6; 11 bases fit TRBD2. Per germline, CDR1 PRHDT and CDR2 FYEKMQ (reference sequence). Unmatched junction bases numbered 7, after V lost 3 bases and J lost 0 bases. The CDR3 is 19 residues long. The CDR3 bases are TGTGCCAGCAGCTTGCTAGCGGGGGGCCTGAACTCTGGGGCCAACGTCCTGACTTTC. It codes for CASSLLAGGLNSGANVLTF.

This rearrangement joins TRBV6-5 to TRBJ1-2, with D possibly being TRBD1 (5 bases). The V end lost 0 bases, the J end lost 8 bases, and 10 bases lay between the germline ends. This CDR3 contains 13 residues. In germline, CDR1 is MNHEY, CDR2 SVGAGI. CDR3 residues: CASSYSKDKGYTF. For the CDR3, the DNA is TGTGCCAGCAGTTACTCAAAGGACAAGGGCTACACCTTC.

The chain joins TRBV5-6 to TRBJ1-2, with unresolved D. Trimming took off 1 base at V and 0 bases at J, with 7 bases between the two ends. The CDR3 extends over 14 amino acids. From germline, CDR1 is SGHDT and CDR2 YYEEEE. CDR3 in DNA: TGTGCCAGCAGCTTGTACAGTTCTAACTATGGCTACACCTTC. This translates into CASSLYSSNYGYTF.

The chain carries TRBV5-1 and TRBJ2-5; tentatively, D is TRBD1 (5 bases). CDR3 length: 14 residues. Trimming removed 0 bases at V and 3 bases at J, with 9 bases between. CDR1 and CDR2 (germline): SGHRS, YFSETQ. CDR3 region: CASSLAIGEETQYF. As DNA, the CDR3 is TGCGCCAGCAGCTTGGCTATAGGGGAAGAGACCCAGTACTTC.

This clone was seen more than once but under ten times. The CDR3 DNA follows: TGCGCCAGCAGCTTGGAGGGGACCGGGGAGCTGTTTTTT. It translates to CASSLEGTGELFF. The V call is TRBV5-1, the J call TRBJ2-2; the D gene is possibly TRBD1 (5 bases). This CDR3 has 13 residues. Germline V gene sequence: CDR1 SGHRS, CDR2 YFSETQ. Trimming took 0 bases from V and 5 from J, leaving 5 bases between them.

The V gene is TRBV2, the J gene TRBJ2-7; weak D call: TRBD1 (5 bases). The CDR3 is 12 residues long. Germline V gives CDR1 SNHLY, CDR2 FYNNEI. Trimming took off 2 bases at V and 3 bases at J, with 5 bases between the two ends. The CDR3 spells CASSEQGYEQYF. The DNA of the CDR3 is TGTGCCAGCAGTGAACAGGGCTACGAGCAGTACTTC.

The chain has TRBV7-9 and TRBJ1-2, with 7 positions matching TRBD1. CDR3 length: 16 residues. The V segment lost 8 bases and the J segment 8 bases; nucleotides outside the gene matches: 20. Germline V gives CDR1 SEHNR, CDR2 FQNEAQ (reference sequence). Written as DNA, the CDR3 is TGTGCCAGCTCCCGTATTGGTTCCCAGGGGGTAACGGGCTACACCTTC. The encoded protein is CASSRIGSQGVTGYTF.

This clone appeared once. This sequence joins TRBV6-5 and TRBJ1-6; perhaps TRBD1 as D (5 bases). Looked up from germline, CDR1 is MNHEY and CDR2 is SVGAGI. V lost 6 bases and J lost 10, with 10 bases in between. The CDR3 is 12 residues long. The CDR3 nucleotides read TGTGCCAGCAGCCAGGGTCAGTCACCCCTCCACTTT. Translating gives CASSQGQSPLHF.

The chain has TRBV6-6 and TRBJ1-2, with 8 bases fitting TRBD1. Germline V gene lookup returns CDR1 MNHNY and CDR2 SVGAGI (reference sequence). The CDR3 spans 13 residues. V was clipped by 6 bases and J by 10 bases; unmatched bases: 10. CDR3 nucleotides: TGTGCCAGCAGAACGGGACAGGCATCCTTCTACACCTTC. This codes for CASRTGQASFYTF.

The J gene is TRBJ1-6, the V gene TRBV4-2; D is unclear. Trimming removed 5 bases from V and 6 bases from J, with 14 bases in between. This CDR3 region has 15 residues. Per the germline V gene, CDR1 is LGHNA and CDR2 is YNFKEQ. The CDR3 loop is CASSTGLAGNSPLHF. CDR3 DNA sequence: TGTGCCAGCAGCACCGGGTTAGCCGGTAATTCACCCCTCCACTTT.

This clone showed up just a few times. The chain couples TRBV11-3 to TRBJ1-3; D is possibly TRBD1 (6 bases). Germline V CDR1 and CDR2: SGHNT, YENEEA. V lost 0 bases and J 0 bases, leaving 12 bases between the germline ends. CDR3 length: 17 amino acids. The CDR3 sequence: CASSLDQGPYSGNTIYF. The CDR3 DNA reads as TGTGCCAGCAGCTTAGATCAGGGGCCATACTCTGGAAACACCATATATTTT.

This clone is a singleton in its sample. CDR3 loop: CASSLRWGGAEKLFF. CDR3 nucleotides: TGTGCCAGCAGCTTGCGATGGGGTGGGGCTGAAAAACTGTTTTTT. The rearrangement uses TRBV11-2 and TRBJ1-4; D might be TRBD1 (5 bases). Germline V gene lookup returns CDR1 SGHAT and CDR2 FQNNGV. Trimming cost V 3 bases and J 7 bases, with 15 bases left between them. This CDR3 is 15 amino acids long.

The chain couples TRBV11-3 to TRBJ2-2; D unclear. V lost 6 bases and J lost 2, with 10 bases in between. The germline CDR1 and CDR2 sequences are SGHNT and YENEEA. The CDR3 runs to 14 residues. DNA of the CDR3: TGTGCCAGCAGAAAGACAAGAAACACCGGGGAGCTGTTTTTT. Translating gives CASRKTRNTGELFF. The entire variable domain, with the rest obtained from reference TRBV11-3 and TRBJ2-2, is as follows: EAGVVQSPRYKIIEKKQPVAFWCNPISGHNTLYWYLQNLGQGPELLIRYENEEAVDDSQLPKDRFSAERLKGVDSTLKIQPAELGDSAVYLCASRKTRNTGELFFGEGSRLTVL.

This chain links TRBV19 with TRBJ2-1; 10 bases are shared with TRBD2. CDR3 length: 14 residues. CDR1 LNHDA and CDR2 SQIVND come from the germline V gene (reference sequence). Losses at the gene ends were 7 bases for V and 5 bases for J; bases not matched to a gene: 5. For the CDR3, the DNA is TGTGCCAGTACGAGCGGGAGGGCGGACAATGAGCAGTTCTTC. Translating it yields CASTSGRADNEQFF.

V and J are TRBV3-1 (or the pseudogene TRBV3-2) and TRBJ2-3; possibly TRBD2 for D (6 bases). The germline gives CDR1 LGHDT, CDR2 YNNKEL (reference sequence). Trimming cost V 4 bases and J 1 base, with 12 bases left between them. The CDR3 runs to 15 residues. The chain's CDR3 is CASSPRELGTDTQYF. For the CDR3, the DNA is TGTGCCAGCAGCCCCCGGGAGTTGGGCACAGATACGCAGTATTTT.